This T cell receptor beta chain was documented in a study of CD8 T cells in ankylosing spondylitis (dated by TCRdb to the late 2010s). Context from the whole study: To find TCR variants linked to disease, the study profiled T cell receptor beta repertoires in ankylosing spondylitis patients and healthy donors. The full study cohort comprised around 25 ankylosing spondylitis patients and 110 or so healthy donors. Peripheral blood was sampled, and synovial fluid was also collected from ankylosing spondylitis patients.

The CDR3 sequence holds 15 residues, the cysteine and phenylalanine included. The entry retains the CDR3 DNA only, 45 bases that are in frame from base 1. Reading the germline V gene gives CDR1 SGHTA and CDR2 FQGNSA. V is cut by 1 base and J by 5 bases, and the space between the germline ends is 14 bases. Broad study findings and their caveats: Some motif variants had previously been reported in the synovial fluid and blood of reactive arthritis patients, which suggests shared mechanisms of disease initiation. The disease-linked clones were reported to be significantly enriched in matched synovial fluid samples from ankylosing spondylitis patients. In peripheral blood, the disease-linked clones were found at relatively low frequencies and had a CD8+ phenotype. Blood from ankylosing spondylitis patients appeared to be characterized by a TCR beta motif composed of eight highly homologous amino acid variants.

The data were produced on an Illumina HiSeq 2500. TCR beta libraries were prepared by quantitative 5'-RACE with molecular barcodes. In the paper's pipeline: A new computational method, built on a probabilistic model of VDJ rearrangement, was used to identify disease-linked TCR variants. Through fastp at Q25 and MiXCR, TCRdb rebuilt clones from the public reads, retaining in-frame beta chains. CDR3 protein duplicates are merged, each entry listing the most common genes and DNA. It is TCRdb's table, rather than the study itself, that gives the V and J calls and clone size. This sample lists about 540,000 distinct CDR3 sequences; 9.5% to 15% were detected once. Clones ranked in the top ten supply about 6.5% of the sample. This clonotype showed up just a few times. Its antigen is still unknown. The input lacks base qualities; no much larger clone sits a single base away.

The sample comprised blood, either unsorted or a sorted T cell fraction (not recorded which). This receptor was obtained from a male donor with ankylosing spondylitis. The V gene is TRBV7-2 and the J gene is TRBJ2-5; no confident D gene assignment can be made. The CDR3 loop reads CASSLVAADWETQYF. The bases read TGTGCCAGCAGCTTAGTCGCCGCAGACTGGGAGACCCAGTACTTC.